This T cell receptor beta chain was captured in a study of blood T cells in healthy people across ages. The people who gave samples were healthy Caucasians from Russia, aged about 6 to 100. It was with a sample-barcoded 5' primer and a J-beta primer mix that a second PCR of about 6 to 12 cycles was run. MiXCR was run by TCRdb on the 5' RACE reads, yielding one entry per CDR3 protein. The sample shows 1.5 million to 2 million distinct CDR3 sequences, 28% of them seen only once. This clonotype was seen at least ten times. This CDR3 region has 15 residues. Germline CDR1 is DFQATT and CDR2 is SNEGSKA (reference sequence). V lost 3 bases and J lost 3; bases outside the gene matches: 9.

Material: blood. The clonotype was recovered from a woman aged 30 to 39 in good health. The chain carries TRBV20-1 and TRBJ2-5, with 8 bases identical to TRBD2. The CDR3 region has the DNA TGCAGTGCTAGTTCCGGGAGGGACGTTGAAGAGACCCAGTACTTC. Its translation is CSASSGRDVEETQYF.